Listed here are 14 T cell receptor beta chains from one sample, sequenced in a study of T cell responses to AZD1222 COVID-19 vaccine. Profiled with immunoSEQ multiplex PCR; TCRdb holds only in-frame clones, not every one. The table includes more than 95,000 clones, more than 85% detected once. Here the sequenced sample was peripheral blood, taken on day 0 of AZD1222 vaccination. The receptors stem from an adult in good health.

This chain connects TRBV7-9 to TRBJ2-7, with D possibly matching TRBD2 (5 bases). The germline V gene has CDR1 SEHNR and CDR2 FQNEAQ (reference sequence). The CDR3 spans 12 residues. V was pared by 1 base and J by 9 bases, with 10 bases between. CDR3 coding DNA: TGTGCCAGCAGCTTAGTTGAGGGTGGGCAGTACTTC. Translation: CASSLVEGGQYF. Looking up the rest from reference TRBV7-9 and TRBJ2-7 gives the full variable domain: DTGVSQNPRHKITKRGQNVTFRCDPISEHNRLYWYRQTLGQGPEFLTYFQNEAQLEKSRLLSDRFSAERPKGSFSTLEIQRTEQGDSAMYLCASSLVEGGQYFGPGTRLTVT.

The chain employs TRBV19 and TRBJ1-2; D perhaps matches TRBD1 (6 bases). V shed 2 bases and J shed 7 bases, with 14 bases lying between them. Germline-derived CDR1 and CDR2 are LNHDA and SQIVND (reference sequence). The CDR3 consists of 14 residues. The CDR3 here is CASSIQQGIGGYTF. The CDR3 DNA sequence: TGTGCCAGTAGTATACAACAGGGAATCGGTGGCTACACCTTC.

CDR3 amino acids: CASSSVAGGPNTQYF. Written as DNA, the CDR3 is TGTGCCAGCAGCTCAGTAGCGGGAGGGCCGAATACGCAGTATTTT. The genes are TRBV2 and TRBJ2-3; 11 bases agree with TRBD2. V dropped 6 bases and J dropped 7; count of bases not matched to a gene: 9. Per the germline V gene, CDR1 is SNHLY and CDR2 is FYNNEI. The CDR3 has 15 residues.

The table lists this clone with a count of one. This chain connects TRBV3-1 (or the pseudogene TRBV3-2) to TRBJ2-1; 9 bases line up with TRBD2. The CDR3 length is 16 residues. Germline trimming cut 0 bases from V and 7 bases from J; bases unmatched to any gene: 7. CDR1 is LGHDT and CDR2 is YNNKEL in the germline V gene (reference sequence). CDR3 nucleotide sequence: TGTGCCAGCAGCCAAGAAGGCGCGGGAGGGGCAAATGAGCAGTTCTTC. Protein product: CASSQEGAGGANEQFF.

This sequence joins TRBV7-3 and TRBJ2-1; 11 bases agree with TRBD2. CDR3 length: 14 amino acids. The V gene end was trimmed by 4 bases and the J gene end by 8 bases; junction bases not matched to a gene: 4. Germline values: CDR1 SGHTA, CDR2 FQGTGA. CDR3 nucleotides: TGTGCCAGCAGCTCGGGGACTAGCGGCGATGAGCAGTTCTTC. It codes for CASSSGTSGDEQFF.

The chain joins TRBV6-5 to TRBJ2-7, with 7 nucleotides matching TRBD1. CDR1 and CDR2 from the germline V gene are MNHEY and SVGAGI. The J segment lost 13 bases and the V segment lost 4 bases, leaving 10 bases of the junction unmatched. The CDR3 has 12 residues. CDR3 sequence (DNA): TGTGCCAGCAGTTCCAGCCGGGACAGAGTATACTTC. This encodes CASSSSRDRVYF.

The rearrangement uses TRBV5-5 and TRBJ2-1; TRBD2 matches 9 bases. V gave up 2 bases and J gave up 4 bases; unmatched junction bases: 10. CDR3 length: 17 amino acids. Germline values: CDR1 SGHKS, CDR2 YYEKEE (reference sequence). CDR3 nucleotide sequence: TGTGCCAGCAGCTTCCCAGGGGCGGGAGGGCCATACAATGAGCAGTTCTTC. Protein: CASSFPGAGGPYNEQFF.

Within the sample, this clone is medium-sized. This chain's CDR3 is CASSLEVNLPTQYF. CDR3 nucleotide sequence: TGTGCCAGCAGCTTAGAGGTGAACTTGCCCACGCAGTATTTT. This chain connects TRBV11-3 to TRBJ2-3, with D hard to call. The CDR3 runs to 14 residues. V lost 0 bases and J lost 9, with 13 bases in between. Germline CDR1 and CDR2: SGHNT and YENEEA.

The chain is built from TRBV4-2 and TRBJ1-4, with D hard to call. Deletions cut 0 bases from V and 8 bases from J, with 13 bases between. Germline V gives CDR1 LGHNA, CDR2 YNFKEQ. The CDR3 is 15 residues long. Here the CDR3 reads CASSQEGGRHEKLFF. The CDR3 DNA reads as TGTGCCAGCAGCCAAGAGGGAGGTAGGCACGAAAAACTGTTTTTT.

V gene TRBV19 combines with J gene TRBJ2-7; weak D call: TRBD1 (6 bases). The V gene lost 5 bases and the J gene lost 5 bases, with 19 bases spanning the gap. CDR1 and CDR2 from the germline V gene are LNHDA and SQIVND (reference sequence). CDR3 size: 15 residues. Here the CDR3 reads CASSPGNRVAHEQYF. CDR3 nucleotides: TGTGCCAGTAGTCCCGGGAACAGGGTAGCCCACGAGCAGTACTTC. Full variable domain (rest looked up from reference TRBV19 and TRBJ2-7): DGGITQSPKYLFRKEGQNVTLSCEQNLNHDAMYWYRQDPGQGLRLIYYSQIVNDFQKGDIAEGYSVSREKKESFPLTVTSAQKNPTAFYLCASSPGNRVAHEQYFGPGTRLTVT.

This chain uses TRBV11-3 with TRBJ1-1, with 7 nucleotides matching TRBD1. From germline, CDR1 is SGHNT and CDR2 YENEEA. This CDR3 contains 16 residues. Trimming at V came to 5 bases and at J to 4 bases, leaving 13 bases not matched to a gene. CDR3 protein: CASSTPRDSHFTEAFF. As DNA, the CDR3 is TGTGCCAGCAGCACCCCCCGGGACAGTCATTTCACTGAAGCTTTCTTT. Full variable domain (remainder filled in from reference TRBV11-3 and TRBJ1-1): EAGVVQSPRYKIIEKKQPVAFWCNPISGHNTLYWYLQNLGQGPELLIRYENEEAVDDSQLPKDRFSAERLKGVDSTLKIQPAELGDSAVYLCASSTPRDSHFTEAFFGQGTRLTVV.

The rearrangement joins TRBV27 to TRBJ1-5, with D perhaps matching TRBD1 (6 bases). This CDR3 region has 13 residues. V dropped 5 bases and J dropped 5 bases, with 10 bases sitting between them. The germline V gene encodes CDR1 MNHEY and CDR2 SMNVEV (reference sequence). CDR3 amino acids: CASSQTGHQPQHF. CDR3 DNA: TGTGCCAGCAGTCAGACAGGTCATCAGCCCCAGCATTTT.

The chain couples TRBV5-1 to TRBJ2-3; a weak D match, TRBD1 (5 bases). Trimming removed 0 bases at V and 6 bases at J, with 14 bases between. CDR1 and CDR2 (germline): SGHRS, YFSETQ. CDR3 length: 15 amino acids. Here the CDR3 DNA reads TGCGCCAGCAGCTTGGCGTCAGGGTCTTCGGATACGCAGTATTTT. Its translation is CASSLASGSSDTQYF.

This clone was detected only a few times. The rearrangement joins TRBV3-1 (or the pseudogene TRBV3-2) to TRBJ1-3, with no clear D. V was pared by 2 bases and J by 0 bases, with 14 bases between. Germline CDR1 is LGHDT and CDR2 is YNNKEL (reference sequence). The CDR3 has 17 residues. This CDR3 reads CASSQLALLSSGNTIYF. CDR3 in DNA: TGTGCCAGCAGCCAATTAGCACTCCTGAGCTCTGGAAACACCATATATTTT.